This T cell receptor beta chain originates from a study of CD8+ T cells in alopecia areata. Study conclusions and caveats: Across lesional scalp, and particularly alopecia totalis/universalis, clonality surpassed that of normal scalp. Numerous expanded lesional clones remained in scalp and blood during tofacitinib. Uncertainty about whether baseline CD8+ expansion is linked to response remains, with one nonresponder. Scalp clonality, together with expanded CD8+ clones among the top 100, fell significantly with tofacitinib.

This CDR3 comprises 15 residues. The V gene's germline CDR1 is LGHNA and CDR2 YSLEER. V dropped 1 base and J dropped 7; count of bases not matched to a gene: 6. Stated treatment: oral pan-JAK inhibitor, 5-10 mg twice daily. As regards this clone: What it binds is unknown.

Sequencing used cDNA as its template, made by extracting RNA and reverse transcribing it. Assay: immunoSEQ multiplex PCR; the TCRdb copy retains only in-frame clones and omits some. In the table there are around 300,000 clones, approximately 60% of which are singletons. Sequencing was performed on CD4+ T cells sorted from blood, taken around week 52, from a patient treated with tofacitinib. The TCR sequence derives from a human donor with alopecia areata. V gene TRBV4-3 combines with J gene TRBJ1-4; 7 bases agree with TRBD1. CDR3 residues: CASSQARQGGEKLFF. In DNA form, the CDR3 reads TGCGCCAGCAGCCAAGCACGACAGGGTGGTGAAAAACTGTTTTTT.